A selection of T cell receptor beta chains follows, all from one sample in a study of T cell repertoires in cytomegalovirus infection. MiXCR, run by TCRdb on the reads, gives a single entry per CDR3 protein. The sample lists 900,000 to 950,000 distinct CDR3 sequences, roughly a third occurring once. Their antigen targets remain unknown. Sample: cultured CD8+ T cells from PBMCs, taken from culture after CMV antigen stimulation. These receptors came from a human donor in good health (CMV status not recorded). Some clones in this sample may be carry-over from other donors' samples. Each CDR3 is given with its conserved first and last residue. The D gene is left open where the match is weak. Some rows have no size entry. The others give once, few or many, or a class for an expanded clone.

cdr3_aa: CASSTPDSYSTDTQYF
cdr3_nt: TGTGCCAGCAGCACCCCTGACAGTTACAGCACAGATACGCAGTATTTT
j_call: TRBJ2-3
clone_size: few
v_call: TRBV12-3/TRBV12-4
cdr3_length: 16
d_call: -

cdr3_aa: CASSLISGGALDTQYF
cdr3_nt: TGTGCCAGCAGCTTAATTAGCGGGGGGGCCTTAGATACGCAGTATTTT
j_call: TRBJ2-3
clone_size: many
v_call: TRBV7-6
cdr3_length: 16
d_call: TRBD2

cdr3_aa: CASRPLSSYNEQFF
cdr3_nt: TGTGCCAGCAGGCCCTTGAGCTCCTACAATGAGCAGTTCTTC
j_call: TRBJ2-1
clone_size: -
v_call: TRBV12-3/TRBV12-4
cdr3_length: 14
d_call: -

cdr3_aa: CASSFVGQLHGYTF
cdr3_nt: TGTGCCAGCAGTTTCGTTGGGCAGCTCCATGGCTACACCTTC
j_call: TRBJ1-2
clone_size: few
v_call: TRBV27
cdr3_length: 14
d_call: -

cdr3_aa: CASSDSRPPAGTGELFF
cdr3_nt: TGTGCCAGCAGTGACTCACGACCTCCTGCCGGCACCGGGGAGCTGTTTTTT
j_call: TRBJ2-2
clone_size: -
v_call: TRBV6-2/TRBV6-3
cdr3_length: 17
d_call: -

cdr3_aa: CASSSHGQPRWGANVLTF
cdr3_nt: TGTGCCAGCAGCTCTCACGGGCAGCCAAGGTGGGGGGCCAACGTCCTGACTTTC
j_call: TRBJ2-6
clone_size: -
v_call: TRBV9
cdr3_length: 18
d_call: -

cdr3_aa: CASTPGMGYNEQFF
cdr3_nt: TGTGCCAGCACTCCCGGCATGGGCTACAATGAGCAGTTCTTC
j_call: TRBJ2-1
clone_size: many
v_call: TRBV7-2
cdr3_length: 14
d_call: -

cdr3_aa: CASSPSSGYTEAFF
cdr3_nt: TGTGCCAGCAGCCCGTCGTCGGGGTACACTGAAGCTTTCTTT
j_call: TRBJ1-1
clone_size: many
v_call: TRBV7-9
cdr3_length: 14
d_call: -

cdr3_aa: CASSSPRDLNEKLFF
cdr3_nt: TGTGCCAGCAGTTCGCCCCGGGACCTTAATGAAAAACTGTTTTTT
j_call: TRBJ1-4
clone_size: -
v_call: TRBV6-5
cdr3_length: 15
d_call: -

cdr3_aa: CASSHRGDGVEAFF
cdr3_nt: TGTGCCAGCAGCCACAGGGGGGATGGGGTTGAAGCTTTCTTT
j_call: TRBJ1-1
clone_size: many
v_call: TRBV7-8
cdr3_length: 14
d_call: TRBD1

cdr3_aa: CASSPTGEATDTQYF
cdr3_nt: TGTGCCAGCAGTCCCACGGGAGAAGCCACAGATACGCAGTATTTT
j_call: TRBJ2-3
clone_size: -
v_call: TRBV27
cdr3_length: 15
d_call: -

cdr3_aa: CSARAIGQGASEQYF
cdr3_nt: TGCAGTGCTAGAGCAATCGGACAGGGGGCAAGCGAGCAGTACTTC
j_call: TRBJ2-7
clone_size: few
v_call: TRBV20-1
cdr3_length: 15
d_call: TRBD1

cdr3_aa: CASSPTAGELGSDEKLFF
cdr3_nt: TGTGCCAGCAGCCCCACGGCGGGGGAACTCGGATCGGATGAAAAACTGTTTTTT
j_call: TRBJ1-4
clone_size: once
v_call: TRBV28
cdr3_length: 18
d_call: -

cdr3_aa: CASSLNRVLEAFF
cdr3_nt: TGTGCCAGCAGCCTAAACAGGGTTCTTGAAGCTTTCTTT
j_call: TRBJ1-1
clone_size: -
v_call: TRBV7-4
cdr3_length: 13
d_call: -

cdr3_aa: CASSELYRGGGNQPQHF
cdr3_nt: TGTGCCAGCAGTGAATTGTACAGGGGAGGCGGCAATCAGCCCCAGCATTTT
j_call: TRBJ1-5
clone_size: many
v_call: TRBV6-1
cdr3_length: 17
d_call: TRBD1

cdr3_aa: CASSRDSGPNYGYTF
cdr3_nt: TGTGCCAGCAGCAGGGACAGCGGTCCTAACTATGGCTACACCTTC
j_call: TRBJ1-2
clone_size: many
v_call: TRBV6-5
cdr3_length: 15
d_call: TRBD1

cdr3_aa: CASSLTIRDRGFQPQHF
cdr3_nt: TGTGCCAGCAGTCTAACCATCCGGGACAGAGGATTCCAGCCCCAGCATTTT
j_call: TRBJ1-5
clone_size: -
v_call: TRBV27
cdr3_length: 17
d_call: TRBD1

cdr3_aa: CASRIGRNEQFF
cdr3_nt: TGTGCCAGCAGGATTGGACGCAATGAGCAGTTCTTC
j_call: TRBJ2-1
clone_size: -
v_call: TRBV6-1
cdr3_length: 12
d_call: -

cdr3_aa: CASSLQVLGNTEAFF
cdr3_nt: TGTGCCAGCAGCTTACAGGTACTTGGGAACACTGAAGCTTTCTTT
j_call: TRBJ1-1
clone_size: few
v_call: TRBV11-2
cdr3_length: 15
d_call: -

cdr3_aa: CASSPTEWQETQYF
cdr3_nt: TGTGCCAGCAGCCCCACCGAGTGGCAAGAGACCCAGTACTTC
j_call: TRBJ2-5
clone_size: -
v_call: TRBV4-2
cdr3_length: 14
d_call: -

cdr3_aa: CASSSRTGEGSYNEQFF
cdr3_nt: TGTGCCAGCAGCTCCCGGACAGGGGAAGGATCCTACAATGAGCAGTTCTTC
j_call: TRBJ2-1
clone_size: many
v_call: TRBV7-6
cdr3_length: 17
d_call: TRBD1

cdr3_aa: CATSIRQGAREQFF
cdr3_nt: TGTGCCACCAGTATTAGACAGGGGGCAAGGGAGCAGTTCTTC
j_call: TRBJ2-1
clone_size: few
v_call: TRBV24-1
cdr3_length: 14
d_call: TRBD1

cdr3_aa: CASSPPIPGTGNTEAFF
cdr3_nt: TGTGCCAGCAGTCCACCGATCCCCGGGACAGGAAACACTGAAGCTTTCTTT
j_call: TRBJ1-1
clone_size: -
v_call: TRBV7-9
cdr3_length: 17
d_call: TRBD1

cdr3_aa: CASSLMDPTDTQYF
cdr3_nt: TGTGCCAGCAGTCTGATGGACCCCACAGATACGCAGTATTTT
j_call: TRBJ2-3
clone_size: few
v_call: TRBV5-6
cdr3_length: 14
d_call: -

cdr3_aa: CAGSDRGSHEQYF
cdr3_nt: TGTGCCGGCTCTGACAGGGGAAGCCACGAGCAGTACTTC
j_call: TRBJ2-7
clone_size: -
v_call: TRBV2
cdr3_length: 13
d_call: TRBD1

cdr3_aa: CASSPEGPSNQPQHF
cdr3_nt: TGTGCCAGCAGCCCCGAGGGCCCTAGCAATCAGCCCCAGCATTTT
j_call: TRBJ1-5
clone_size: -
v_call: TRBV27
cdr3_length: 15
d_call: -

cdr3_aa: CASTDPRQGLRETQYF
cdr3_nt: TGTGCCAGCACGGACCCGAGGCAGGGACTTCGAGAGACCCAGTACTTC
j_call: TRBJ2-5
clone_size: few
v_call: TRBV2
cdr3_length: 16
d_call: -

cdr3_aa: CASSEGQGYQPQHF
cdr3_nt: TGTGCCAGCAGTGAGGGCCAGGGGTATCAGCCCCAGCATTTT
j_call: TRBJ1-5
clone_size: many
v_call: TRBV7-8
cdr3_length: 14
d_call: -

cdr3_aa: CASSQDPSANEQFF
cdr3_nt: TGCGCCAGCAGCCAAGATCCTAGCGCCAATGAGCAGTTCTTC
j_call: TRBJ2-1
clone_size: few
v_call: TRBV4-1
cdr3_length: 14
d_call: -

cdr3_aa: CATSRDRGTAYNEQFF
cdr3_nt: TGTGCCACCAGCAGAGATCGCGGGACGGCCTACAATGAGCAGTTCTTC
j_call: TRBJ2-1
clone_size: -
v_call: TRBV15
cdr3_length: 16
d_call: -

cdr3_aa: CASSPRGSILTDTQYF
cdr3_nt: TGTGCCAGCAGCCCCCGGGGCAGTATTTTAACAGATACGCAGTATTTT
j_call: TRBJ2-3
clone_size: -
v_call: TRBV9
cdr3_length: 16
d_call: -

cdr3_aa: CASLLAGTGELFF
cdr3_nt: TGTGCCAGCCTACTAGCGGGCACCGGGGAGCTGTTTTTT
j_call: TRBJ2-2
clone_size: few
v_call: TRBV27
cdr3_length: 13
d_call: TRBD2

cdr3_aa: CASSLLTTGLRNTEAFF
cdr3_nt: TGTGCCAGCAGTTTACTCACGACAGGGTTGCGGAACACTGAAGCTTTCTTT
j_call: TRBJ1-1
clone_size: few
v_call: TRBV28
cdr3_length: 17
d_call: TRBD1

cdr3_aa: CASSFTGEQFF
cdr3_nt: TGTGCCAGCAGCTTTACTGGTGAGCAGTTCTTC
j_call: TRBJ2-1
clone_size: many
v_call: TRBV7-9
cdr3_length: 11
d_call: -

cdr3_aa: CASSPRVHTQYF
cdr3_nt: TGTGCCAGCAGTCCCAGGGTTCATACGCAGTATTTT
j_call: TRBJ2-3
clone_size: few
v_call: TRBV6-2/TRBV6-3
cdr3_length: 12
d_call: -

cdr3_aa: CASSFSGTGRPFF
cdr3_nt: TGTGCCAGCAGTTTCTCCGGGACAGGGAGACCTTTCTTT
j_call: TRBJ1-1
clone_size: few
v_call: TRBV27
cdr3_length: 13
d_call: TRBD1

cdr3_aa: CASSIVSIKDTGELFF
cdr3_nt: TGTGCCAGTAGTATTGTGTCGATTAAAGACACCGGGGAGCTGTTTTTT
j_call: TRBJ2-2
clone_size: -
v_call: TRBV19
cdr3_length: 16
d_call: -

cdr3_aa: CASSLDGTSQYF
cdr3_nt: TGTGCCAGCAGCTTAGACGGGACCTCTCAGTATTTT
j_call: TRBJ2-3
clone_size: few
v_call: TRBV7-3
cdr3_length: 12
d_call: -

cdr3_aa: CASSLGAPPNQPQHF
cdr3_nt: TGTGCCAGCAGCTTAGGAGCTCCCCCCAATCAGCCCCAGCATTTT
j_call: TRBJ1-5
clone_size: -
v_call: TRBV7-6
cdr3_length: 15
d_call: -

cdr3_aa: CASSLSRQGPTPLHF
cdr3_nt: TGTGCCAGCAGTTTATCGAGGCAGGGTCCAACACCCCTCCACTTT
j_call: TRBJ1-6
clone_size: -
v_call: TRBV27
cdr3_length: 15
d_call: -

cdr3_aa: CASSDDLFTGELFF
cdr3_nt: TGTGCCAGCAGTGACGACTTGTTCACCGGGGAGCTGTTTTTT
j_call: TRBJ2-2
clone_size: many
v_call: TRBV6-4
cdr3_length: 14
d_call: -

cdr3_aa: CASSKGPHQGETQYF
cdr3_nt: TGCGCCAGCAGCAAGGGACCCCACCAAGGGGAGACCCAGTACTTC
j_call: TRBJ2-5
clone_size: -
v_call: TRBV4-1
cdr3_length: 15
d_call: -

cdr3_aa: CASSSRTIAFF
cdr3_nt: TGTGCCAGCAGTTCAAGGACAATTGCTTTCTTT
j_call: TRBJ1-1
clone_size: -
v_call: TRBV27
cdr3_length: 11
d_call: -

cdr3_aa: CSVRASQETQYF
cdr3_nt: TGCAGCGTCCGGGCCTCCCAAGAGACCCAGTACTTC
j_call: TRBJ2-5
clone_size: -
v_call: TRBV29-1
cdr3_length: 12
d_call: -